This section outlines one T cell receptor beta chain sequence together with its context. This record comes from a study of CD8+CD57+ T cells in acquired aplastic anemia. Study summary: Healthy donor CD4+ cell samples had a mean of about 10 million reads.

Genomic DNA constituted the template upon which TCR beta VDJ and CDR3 profiling was performed. MiXCR was run by TCRdb on the reads, yielding one entry per CDR3 protein. The table includes some 190,000 distinct CDR3 sequences, roughly half detected once. This TCR came from a human donor in good health, serving as a control. The sequenced sample consisted of sorted CD4+, CD8+, or CD8+CD57+ T cells (not recorded which) from PBMCs.

In DNA, the CDR3 is TGTGCCAGCAGCTCTGAACAGGGGTCCTACGAGCAGTACTTC. This translates into CASSSEQGSYEQYF. V is TRBV7-2 and J is TRBJ2-7; 7 bases align to TRBD1. Looked up from germline, CDR1 is SGHTA and CDR2 is FQGNSA. The CDR3 extends over 14 amino acids. V lost 4 bases, J lost 1 base, and 4 bases stayed unmatched.